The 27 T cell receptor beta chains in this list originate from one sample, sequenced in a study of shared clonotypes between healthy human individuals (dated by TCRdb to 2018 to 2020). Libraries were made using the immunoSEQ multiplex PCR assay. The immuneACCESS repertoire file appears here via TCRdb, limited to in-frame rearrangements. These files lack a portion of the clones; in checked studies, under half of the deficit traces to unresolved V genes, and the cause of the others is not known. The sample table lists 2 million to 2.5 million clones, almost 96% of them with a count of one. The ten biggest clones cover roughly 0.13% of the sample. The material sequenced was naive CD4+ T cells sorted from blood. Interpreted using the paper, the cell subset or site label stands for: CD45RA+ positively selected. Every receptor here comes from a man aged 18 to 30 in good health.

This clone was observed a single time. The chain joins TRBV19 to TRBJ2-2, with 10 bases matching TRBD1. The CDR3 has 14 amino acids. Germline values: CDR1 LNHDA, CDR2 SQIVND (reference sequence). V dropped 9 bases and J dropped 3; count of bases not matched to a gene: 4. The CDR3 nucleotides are TGTGCCAGCTCGGACAGGGGGGACACCGGGGAGCTGTTTTTT. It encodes CASSDRGDTGELFF.

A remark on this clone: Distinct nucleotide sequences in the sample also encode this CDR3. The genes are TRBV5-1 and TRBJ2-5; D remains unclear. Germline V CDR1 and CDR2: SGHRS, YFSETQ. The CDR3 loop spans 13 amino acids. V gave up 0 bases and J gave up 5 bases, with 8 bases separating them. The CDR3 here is CASSLAVAETQYF. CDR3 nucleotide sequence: TGCGCCAGCAGCTTGGCCGTTGCCGAGACCCAGTACTTC.

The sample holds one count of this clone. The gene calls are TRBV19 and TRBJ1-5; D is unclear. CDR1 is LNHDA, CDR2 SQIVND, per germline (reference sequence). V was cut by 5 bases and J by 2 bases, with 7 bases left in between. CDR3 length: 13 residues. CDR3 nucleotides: TGTGCCAGTAGTCTCTCCCGCAATCAGCCCCAGCATTTT. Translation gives CASSLSRNQPQHF.

CDR3: CATRHSSGNTIYF. CDR3 nucleotides: TGTGCCACCAGACACAGCTCTGGAAACACCATATATTTT. The chain has TRBV6-1 and TRBJ1-3; D is undetermined. The CDR3 consists of 13 residues. The V gene lost 10 bases and the J gene lost 0 bases, with 10 bases spanning the gap. CDR1 is MNHNS, CDR2 SASEGT, per germline.

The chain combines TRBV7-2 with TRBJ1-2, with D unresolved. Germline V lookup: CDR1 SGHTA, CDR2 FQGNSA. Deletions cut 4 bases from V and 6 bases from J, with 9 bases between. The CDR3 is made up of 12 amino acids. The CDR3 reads CASSSTLNGYTF. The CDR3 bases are TGTGCCAGCAGCTCCACATTGAATGGCTACACCTTC. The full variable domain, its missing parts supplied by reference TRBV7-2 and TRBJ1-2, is GAGVSQSPSNKVTEKGKDVELRCDPISGHTALYWYRQSLGQGLEFLIYFQGNSAPDKSGLPSDRFSAERTGGSVSTLTIQRTQQEDSAVYLCASSSTLNGYTFGSGTRLTVV.

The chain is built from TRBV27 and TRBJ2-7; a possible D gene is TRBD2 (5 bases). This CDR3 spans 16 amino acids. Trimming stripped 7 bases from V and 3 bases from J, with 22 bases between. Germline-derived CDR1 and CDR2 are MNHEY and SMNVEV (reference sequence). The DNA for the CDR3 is TGTGCCAGCATCCACAAAAGCGACGGGGTAGTCTACGAGCAGTACTTC. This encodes CASIHKSDGVVYEQYF.

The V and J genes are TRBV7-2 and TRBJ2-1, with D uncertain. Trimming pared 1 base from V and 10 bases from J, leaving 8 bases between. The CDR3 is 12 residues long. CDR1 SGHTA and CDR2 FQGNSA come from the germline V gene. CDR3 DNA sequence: TGTGCCAGCAGCTTAGATGCTAACGAGCAGTTCTTC. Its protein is CASSLDANEQFF.

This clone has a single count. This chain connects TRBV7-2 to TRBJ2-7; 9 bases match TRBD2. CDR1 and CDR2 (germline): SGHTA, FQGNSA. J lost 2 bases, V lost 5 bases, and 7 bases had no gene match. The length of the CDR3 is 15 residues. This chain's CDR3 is CASSRRLAETYEQYF. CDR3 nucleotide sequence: TGTGCCAGCAGCAGAAGACTAGCGGAGACCTACGAGCAGTACTTC.

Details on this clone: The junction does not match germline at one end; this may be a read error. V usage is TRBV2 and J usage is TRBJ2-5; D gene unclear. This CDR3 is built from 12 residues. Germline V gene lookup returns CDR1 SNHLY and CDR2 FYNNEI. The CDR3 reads CASRPTQGTQYF. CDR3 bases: TGTGCCAGCAGACCTACCCAAGGGACCCAGTACTTC.

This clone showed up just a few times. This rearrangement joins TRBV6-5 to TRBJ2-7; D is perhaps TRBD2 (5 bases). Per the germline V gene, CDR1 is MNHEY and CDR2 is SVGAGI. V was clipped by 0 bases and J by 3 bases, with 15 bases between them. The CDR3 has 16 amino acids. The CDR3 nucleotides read TGTGCCAGCAGTTACTCGAGGGCGGCGGTTTACTACGAGCAGTACTTC. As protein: CASSYSRAAVYYEQYF.

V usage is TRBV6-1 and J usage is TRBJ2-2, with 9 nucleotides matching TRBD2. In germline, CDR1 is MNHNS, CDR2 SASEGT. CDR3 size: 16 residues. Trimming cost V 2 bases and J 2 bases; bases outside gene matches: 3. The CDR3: CASSESGTSNTGELFF. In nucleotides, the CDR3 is TGTGCCAGCAGTGAATCCGGGACTAGCAACACCGGGGAGCTGTTTTTT.

CDR3 sequence: CASRTRDRGAYEQYF. The CDR3 bases are TGTGCCAGCAGGACACGGGACAGGGGCGCCTACGAGCAGTACTTC. The rearrangement links TRBV6-5 to TRBJ2-7, with 10 bases that match TRBD1. J lost 2 bases, V lost 6 bases, and 7 bases had no gene match. This CDR3 region has 15 residues. The germline V gene has CDR1 MNHEY and CDR2 SVGAGI.

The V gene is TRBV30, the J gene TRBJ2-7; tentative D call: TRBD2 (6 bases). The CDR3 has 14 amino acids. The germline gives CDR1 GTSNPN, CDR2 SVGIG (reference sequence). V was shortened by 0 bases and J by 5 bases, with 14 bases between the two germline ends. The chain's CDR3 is CAWSVHGRSHEQYF. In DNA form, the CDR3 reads TGTGCCTGGAGTGTACACGGGAGATCCCACGAGCAGTACTTC.

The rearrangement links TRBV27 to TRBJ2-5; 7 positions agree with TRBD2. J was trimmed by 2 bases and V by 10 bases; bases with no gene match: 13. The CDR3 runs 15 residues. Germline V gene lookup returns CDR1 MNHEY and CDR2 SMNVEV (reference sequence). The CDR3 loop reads CATSPARGKQETQYF. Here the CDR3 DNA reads TGTGCCACCTCCCCAGCGCGGGGGAAACAAGAGACCCAGTACTTC.

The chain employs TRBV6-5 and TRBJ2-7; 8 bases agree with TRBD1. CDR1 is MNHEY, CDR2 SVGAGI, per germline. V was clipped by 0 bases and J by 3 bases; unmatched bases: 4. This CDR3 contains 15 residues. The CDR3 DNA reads TGTGCCAGCAGTTACTCCCGGACAGGGTACTACGAGCAGTACTTC. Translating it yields CASSYSRTGYYEQYF.

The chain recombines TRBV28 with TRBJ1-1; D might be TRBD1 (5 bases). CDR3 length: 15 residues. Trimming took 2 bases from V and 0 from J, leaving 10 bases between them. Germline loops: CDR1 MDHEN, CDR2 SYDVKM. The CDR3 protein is CASSLGRTLNTEAFF. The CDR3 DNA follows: TGTGCCAGCAGTTTAGGCAGGACACTGAACACTGAAGCTTTCTTT.

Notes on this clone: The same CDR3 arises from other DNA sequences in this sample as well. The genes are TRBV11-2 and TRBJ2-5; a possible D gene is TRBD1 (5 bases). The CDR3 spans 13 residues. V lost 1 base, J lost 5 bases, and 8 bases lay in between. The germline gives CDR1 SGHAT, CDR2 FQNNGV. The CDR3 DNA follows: TGTGCCAGCAGCTTAGGGGGCGCCGAGACCCAGTACTTC. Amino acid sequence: CASSLGGAETQYF. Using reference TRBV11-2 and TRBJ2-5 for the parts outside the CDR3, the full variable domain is EAGVAQSPRYKIIEKRQSVAFWCNPISGHATLYWYQQILGQGPKLLIQFQNNGVVDDSQLPKDRFSAERLKGVDSTLKIQPAKLEDSAVYLCASSLGGAETQYFGPGTRLLVL.

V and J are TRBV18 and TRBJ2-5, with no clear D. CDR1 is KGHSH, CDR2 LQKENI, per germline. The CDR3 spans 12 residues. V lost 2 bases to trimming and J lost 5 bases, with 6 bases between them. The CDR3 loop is CASSPFSETQYF. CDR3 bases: TGTGCCAGCTCACCATTCTCCGAGACCCAGTACTTC.

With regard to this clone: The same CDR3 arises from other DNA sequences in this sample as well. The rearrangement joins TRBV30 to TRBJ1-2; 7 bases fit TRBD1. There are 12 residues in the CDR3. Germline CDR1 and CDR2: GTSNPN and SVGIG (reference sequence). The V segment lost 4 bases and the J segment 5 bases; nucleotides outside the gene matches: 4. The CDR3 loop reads CAWTTGSYGYTF. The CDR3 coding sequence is TGTGCCTGGACGACAGGGTCGTATGGCTACACCTTC.

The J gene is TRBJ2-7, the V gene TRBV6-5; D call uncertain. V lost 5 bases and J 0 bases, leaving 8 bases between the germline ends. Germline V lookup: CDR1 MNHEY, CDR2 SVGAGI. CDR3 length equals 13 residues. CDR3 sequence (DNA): TGTGCCAGCAGTGTAGTCGGCTCCTACGAGCAGTACTTC. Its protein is CASSVVGSYEQYF.

CDR3 bases: TGTGCCAGCAGTTTAGCACCGGGACAGGGGGCCTACGAGCAGTACTTC. It yields the protein CASSLAPGQGAYEQYF. V is TRBV6-5 and J is TRBJ2-7; 11 bases are shared with TRBD1. The CDR3 consists of 16 residues. Germline CDR1 reads MNHEY; CDR2 reads SVGAGI. J was trimmed by 2 bases and V by 4 bases; bases with no gene match: 7.

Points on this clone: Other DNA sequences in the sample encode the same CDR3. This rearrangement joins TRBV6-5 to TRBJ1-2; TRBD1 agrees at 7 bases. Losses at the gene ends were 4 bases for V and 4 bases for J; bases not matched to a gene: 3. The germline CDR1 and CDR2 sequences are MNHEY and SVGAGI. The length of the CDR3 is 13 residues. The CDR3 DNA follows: TGTGCCAGCAGTTTGACAGGGTTCTATGGCTACACCTTC. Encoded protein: CASSLTGFYGYTF.

This CDR3 reads CASSEKKGNLPGNTIYF. CDR3 bases: TGTGCCAGCAGCGAAAAAAAAGGGAATCTCCCTGGAAACACCATATATTTT. This chain links TRBV11-2 with TRBJ1-3, with D unresolved. Germline V CDR1 and CDR2: SGHAT, FQNNGV. The CDR3 totals 17 residues. The V end was cut by 5 bases, the J end by 2 bases, with 19 bases between. The full variable domain, completed using reference TRBV11-2 and TRBJ1-3, is EAGVAQSPRYKIIEKRQSVAFWCNPISGHATLYWYQQILGQGPKLLIQFQNNGVVDDSQLPKDRFSAERLKGVDSTLKIQPAKLEDSAVYLCASSEKKGNLPGNTIYFGEGSWLTVV.

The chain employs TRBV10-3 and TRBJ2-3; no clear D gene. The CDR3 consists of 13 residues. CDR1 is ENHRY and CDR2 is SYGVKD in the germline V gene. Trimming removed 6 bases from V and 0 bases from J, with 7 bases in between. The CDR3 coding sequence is TGTGCCATCAGCCTTTCTAGCACAGATACGCAGTATTTT. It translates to CAISLSSTDTQYF.

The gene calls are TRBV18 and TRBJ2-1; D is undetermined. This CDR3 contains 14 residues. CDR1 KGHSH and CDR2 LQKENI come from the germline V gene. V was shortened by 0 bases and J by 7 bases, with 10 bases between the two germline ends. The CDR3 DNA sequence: TGTGCCAGCTCACCACCCAGCGTTCCTAATGAGCAGTTCTTC. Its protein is CASSPPSVPNEQFF.

The CDR3 spells CASRRGQSTLYGYTF. The CDR3 DNA reads TGTGCCAGTCGCCGTGGACAATCAACTCTCTATGGCTACACCTTC. This chain connects TRBV19 to TRBJ1-2, with D perhaps matching TRBD1 (5 bases). CDR1 is LNHDA and CDR2 is SQIVND in the germline V gene (reference sequence). The CDR3 totals 15 residues. V was trimmed by 8 bases and J by 4 bases, leaving 20 bases between them.

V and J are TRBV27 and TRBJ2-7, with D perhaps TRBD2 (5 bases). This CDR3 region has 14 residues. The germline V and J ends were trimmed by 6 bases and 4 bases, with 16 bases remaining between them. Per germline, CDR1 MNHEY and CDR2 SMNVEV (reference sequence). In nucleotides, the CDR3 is TGTGCCAGCAGGTCGGCCGGTAGGAGGTACGAGCAGTACTTC. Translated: CASRSAGRRYEQYF.